The 5 T cell receptor beta chains below were found in one sample sequenced in a study of blood T cell repertoires in COVID-19. Some clones are missing from TCRdb's copy, which holds only in-frame ones; the method was immunoSEQ multiplex PCR. The sample consists of around 140,000 clones, around 89% of them appearing once. The sample taken for sequencing was peripheral blood. The receptor source for this set is a man aged 60 to 75 with COVID-19, enrolled during active disease.

The chain carries TRBV6-5 and TRBJ2-7; 9 bases are a match to TRBD1. The germline V gene has CDR1 MNHEY and CDR2 SVGAGI. This CDR3 comprises 15 residues. Trimming removed 2 bases from V and 3 bases from J; junction bases left unmatched: 5. The CDR3 reads CASSYGQGMGYEQYF. DNA of the CDR3: TGTGCCAGCAGTTACGGACAGGGGATGGGCTACGAGCAGTACTTC.

V and J are TRBV6-5 and TRBJ1-2; 10 bases map to TRBD1. V was pared by 2 bases and J by 4 bases, with 7 bases of the junction left unmatched. Per germline, CDR1 MNHEY and CDR2 SVGAGI. The CDR3 runs to 16 residues. This chain's CDR3 is CASSYVRTGGSYGYTF. The CDR3 DNA is TGTGCCAGCAGTTACGTTCGGACAGGGGGGAGCTATGGCTACACCTTC.

The chain has TRBV2 and TRBJ1-2, with TRBD1 matching 7 bases. This CDR3 is 14 amino acids long. The germline CDR1 and CDR2 sequences are SNHLY and FYNNEI. The V gene end was trimmed by 6 bases and the J gene end by 3 bases; junction bases not matched to a gene: 7. The CDR3 bases are TGTGCCAGCAGGAGGGGGACAGCCGACTATGGCTACACCTTC. Residues: CASRRGTADYGYTF.

The V gene is TRBV2, the J gene TRBJ2-5; D is uncertain. V lost 10 bases, J lost 3 bases, and 12 bases lay in between. The germline V gene encodes CDR1 SNHLY and CDR2 FYNNEI. CDR3 size: 12 residues. CDR3 region: CATRRVEETQYF. The DNA for the CDR3 is TGTGCCACAAGACGGGTAGAAGAGACCCAGTACTTC.

This clone was seen a handful of times. The J gene is TRBJ1-2, the V gene TRBV6-5, with 8 bases identical to TRBD1. CDR3 length: 14 residues. Germline-derived CDR1 and CDR2 are MNHEY and SVGAGI. V trimming: 6 bases; J trimming: 2 bases; junction bases outside the gene matches: 5. CDR3 region: CASRRQGPNYGYTF. In DNA, the CDR3 is TGTGCCAGCAGACGACAGGGGCCCAACTATGGCTACACCTTC.